One and the same sample provided the 12 T cell receptor beta chains below, sequenced in a study of blood T cell repertoires in COVID-19. TCRdb's table, derived via immunoSEQ multiplex PCR, lists solely in-frame clones and lacks some. Counted here are around 140,000 clones, nearly 70% occurring once; the ten biggest clones make up approximately 2%. Sequenced input: peripheral blood. The receptors were sampled from a woman in her 70s with acute or convalescent COVID-19.

This chain joins TRBV7-2 and TRBJ1-1; D gene uncertain. The germline V gene encodes CDR1 SGHTA and CDR2 FQGNSA. This CDR3 spans 15 amino acids. Trimming cost V 1 base and J 1 base, with 10 bases left between them. CDR3: CASSLDLQRNTEAFF. The CDR3 nucleotides are TGTGCCAGCAGCTTAGATTTACAGAGGAACACTGAAGCTTTCTTT.

The chain employs TRBV6-2 or TRBV6-3 and TRBJ1-5; the D gene is possibly TRBD1 (6 bases). This CDR3 spans 15 amino acids. V shed 5 bases and J shed 5 bases, with 16 bases lying between them. In germline, CDR1 is MNHEY, CDR2 SVGEGT. This CDR3 reads CASSRRTVPDQPQHF. In nucleotides, the CDR3 is TGTGCCAGCAGTCGAAGGACAGTGCCCGATCAGCCCCAGCATTTT.

This clone has only a few counts. J is TRBJ2-7 and V is TRBV2, with D unresolved. This CDR3 comprises 13 residues. V was cut by 6 bases and J by 3 bases, with 12 bases left in between. The V gene's germline CDR1 is SNHLY and CDR2 FYNNEI. CDR3 sequence: CASSLFPGYEQYF. Written as DNA, the CDR3 is TGTGCCAGCAGCCTATTCCCTGGCTACGAGCAGTACTTC.

This clone was picked up a small number of times. The chain employs TRBV20-1 and TRBJ2-1, with 9 bases that match TRBD2. The CDR3 is made up of 17 amino acids. The germline CDR1 and CDR2 sequences are DFQATT and SNEGSKA (reference sequence). Trimming removed 3 bases from V and 0 bases from J; junction bases left unmatched: 9. The CDR3 coding sequence is TGCAGTGCTAGTCCCCCTGGCGGGAGGGCCTCCTACAATGAGCAGTTCTTC. The encoded protein is CSASPPGGRASYNEQFF.

V is TRBV6-1 and J is TRBJ1-3; maybe TRBD1 (6 bases). The CDR3 sequence is 16 residues long. The V and J ends lost 2 bases and 1 base respectively, with 12 bases between them. CDR1 and CDR2 from the germline V gene are MNHNS and SASEGT. The CDR3 region has the DNA TGTGCCAGCAGTGAAAGGGGAGGGGGTTCTGGAAACACCATATATTTT. Protein: CASSERGGGSGNTIYF.

This clone was counted a single time. This sequence joins TRBV25-1 and TRBJ2-5; a possible D gene is TRBD1 (6 bases). Looked up from germline, CDR1 is MGHDK and CDR2 is SYGVNS. The V gene lost 2 bases and the J gene lost 2 bases, with 12 bases spanning the gap. The CDR3 runs to 15 residues. The CDR3 DNA reads TGTGCCAGCAGTGAAGGCAGGGGAAGTCAAGAGACCCAGTACTTC. Residues: CASSEGRGSQETQYF.

The genes are TRBV4-2 and TRBJ2-2, with 11 bases lining up with TRBD2. J gave up 1 base and V 3 bases, and 7 bases lay outside the gene matches. The CDR3 has 18 amino acids. CDR1 and CDR2 from the germline V gene are LGHNA and YNFKEQ. The CDR3: CASSQTIGLAGNTGELFF. The CDR3 DNA reads TGTGCCAGCAGCCAGACGATCGGACTAGCGGGGAACACCGGGGAGCTGTTTTTT.

The V and J genes are TRBV6-5 and TRBJ2-3; 10 bases are a match to TRBD2. This CDR3 has 15 residues. The ends lost 7 bases at V and 4 bases at J; junction bases unmatched: 8. The V gene's germline CDR1 is MNHEY and CDR2 SVGAGI. In nucleotides, the CDR3 is TGTGCCAGCATGGGAACAGCGGGGGGGCCAGATACGCAGTATTTT. Translation gives CASMGTAGGPDTQYF.

Many counts were recorded for this clone. This rearrangement joins TRBV14 to TRBJ1-2; D call uncertain. Looked up from germline, CDR1 is SGHDN and CDR2 is FVKESK. The CDR3 is 14 residues long. The V end lost 1 base, the J end lost 1 base, and 7 bases lay between the germline ends. DNA for the CDR3: TGTGCCAGCAGCCAAGGTATTTTTAACTATGGCTACACCTTC. Translating gives CASSQGIFNYGYTF. Filled out from reference TRBV14 and TRBJ1-2, the complete variable domain reads EAGVTQFPSHSVIEKGQTVTLRCDPISGHDNLYWYRRVMGKEIKFLLHFVKESKQDESGMPNNRFLAERTGGTYSTLKVQPAELEDSGVYFCASSQGIFNYGYTFGSGTRLTVV.

The rearrangement uses TRBV5-1 and TRBJ2-5, with TRBD2 matching over 7 bases. V was pared by 0 bases and J by 4 bases, with 9 bases of the junction left unmatched. Germline V gives CDR1 SGHRS, CDR2 YFSETQ. The CDR3 contains 16 residues. CDR3 nucleotide sequence: TGCGCCAGCAGCTTGGGTGCGGGAGTCAGATTAGAGACCCAGTACTTC. It codes for CASSLGAGVRLETQYF.

The chain joins TRBV9 to TRBJ1-1; TRBD1 matches at 7 bases. The V segment lost 4 bases and the J segment 7 bases; nucleotides outside the gene matches: 19. The CDR3 consists of 17 residues. The germline V gene has CDR1 SGDLS and CDR2 YYNGEE. Here the CDR3 DNA reads TGTGCCAGCAGCCCCTTTAGCCCAAACAGGGGAGTGGGTGAAGCTTTCTTT. Encoded protein: CASSPFSPNRGVGEAFF.

The genes are TRBV28 and TRBJ1-1; 7 nucleotides line up with TRBD1. The germline V gene has CDR1 MDHEN and CDR2 SYDVKM. With 5 bases clipped from V and 9 bases from J, the junction kept 12 bases outside the gene matches. This CDR3 has 14 amino acids. CDR3 region: CASSPIDRESKAFF. Written as DNA, the CDR3 is TGTGCCAGCAGTCCCATCGACAGGGAGTCGAAAGCTTTCTTT.